This T cell receptor (beta chain) was recorded in a study of shared clonotypes between healthy human individuals. Study outcomes and limitations: Donors were few, which limited the genetic and exposure-history diversity represented.

Per the original data handling: Owing to the provision of junction-only sequences devoid of quality scores by immunoSEQ, filtering differed. The table came from immunoSEQ multiplex PCR; TCRdb's copy has only in-frame clones and leaves some out. V, J and clone size are those of that table, while D and trimming were read from the DNA. Here the sample spans approximately 500,000 clones, about 85% being singletons. A note on this clone: What it binds is unknown. This likely came from a read error, as a far larger clone is one base away.

The germline V gene encodes CDR1 WSHSY and CDR2 SAAADI. This CDR3 contains 16 residues. The sample consisted of PBMCs. The V gene is TRBV10-2, the J gene TRBJ2-7; 9 bases line up with TRBD1. The source of this sequence is a woman in her 40s in good health. Some clones in this sample may be carry-over from other donors' samples. The CDR3 DNA sequence: TGCGCCAGCAGTGACCCCTCCGGGACAGGGTCCTACGAGCGGTACTTC. This encodes CASSDPSGTGSYERYF.